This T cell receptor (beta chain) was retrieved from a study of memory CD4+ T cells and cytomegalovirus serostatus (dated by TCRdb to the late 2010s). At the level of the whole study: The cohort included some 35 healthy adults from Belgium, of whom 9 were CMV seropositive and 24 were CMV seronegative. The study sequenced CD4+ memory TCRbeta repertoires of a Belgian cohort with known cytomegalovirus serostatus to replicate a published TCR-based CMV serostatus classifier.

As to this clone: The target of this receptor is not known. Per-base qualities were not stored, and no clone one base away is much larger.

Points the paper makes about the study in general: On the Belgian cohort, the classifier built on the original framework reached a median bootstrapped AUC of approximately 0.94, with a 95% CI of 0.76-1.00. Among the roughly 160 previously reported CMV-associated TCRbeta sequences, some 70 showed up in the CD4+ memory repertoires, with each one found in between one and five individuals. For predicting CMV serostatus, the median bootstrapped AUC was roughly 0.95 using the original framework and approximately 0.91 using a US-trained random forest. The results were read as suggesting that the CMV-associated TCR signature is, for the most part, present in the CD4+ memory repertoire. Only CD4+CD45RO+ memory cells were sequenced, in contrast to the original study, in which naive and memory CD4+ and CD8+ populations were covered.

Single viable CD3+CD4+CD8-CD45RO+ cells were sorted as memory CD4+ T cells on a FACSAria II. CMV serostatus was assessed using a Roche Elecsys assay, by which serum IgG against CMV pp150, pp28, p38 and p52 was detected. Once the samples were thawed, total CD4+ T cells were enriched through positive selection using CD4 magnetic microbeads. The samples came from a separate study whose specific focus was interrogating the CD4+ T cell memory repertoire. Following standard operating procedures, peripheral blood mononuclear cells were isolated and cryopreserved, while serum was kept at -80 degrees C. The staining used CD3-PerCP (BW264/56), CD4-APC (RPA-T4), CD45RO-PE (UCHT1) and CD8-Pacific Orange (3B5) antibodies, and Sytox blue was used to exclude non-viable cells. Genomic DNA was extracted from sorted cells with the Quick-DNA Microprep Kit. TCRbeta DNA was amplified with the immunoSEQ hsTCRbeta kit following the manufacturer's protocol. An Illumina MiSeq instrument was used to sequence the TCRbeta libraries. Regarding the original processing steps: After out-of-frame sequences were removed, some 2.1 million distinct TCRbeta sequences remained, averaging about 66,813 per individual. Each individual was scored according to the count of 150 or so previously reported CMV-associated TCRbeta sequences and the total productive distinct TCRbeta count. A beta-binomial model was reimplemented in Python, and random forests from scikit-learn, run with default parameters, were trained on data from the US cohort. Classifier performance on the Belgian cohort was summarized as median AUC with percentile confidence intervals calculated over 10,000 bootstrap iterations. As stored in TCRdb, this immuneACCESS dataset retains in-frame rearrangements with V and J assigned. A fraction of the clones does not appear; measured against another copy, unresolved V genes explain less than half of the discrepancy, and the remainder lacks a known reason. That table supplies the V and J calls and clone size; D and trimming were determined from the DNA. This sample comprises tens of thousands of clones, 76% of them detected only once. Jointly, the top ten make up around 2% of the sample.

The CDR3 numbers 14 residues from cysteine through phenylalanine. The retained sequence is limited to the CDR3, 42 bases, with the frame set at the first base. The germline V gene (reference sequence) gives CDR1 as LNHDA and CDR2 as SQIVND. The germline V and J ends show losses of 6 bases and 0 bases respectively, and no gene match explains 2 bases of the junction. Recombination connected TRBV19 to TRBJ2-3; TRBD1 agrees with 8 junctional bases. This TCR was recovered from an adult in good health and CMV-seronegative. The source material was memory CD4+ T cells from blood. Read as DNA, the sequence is TGTGCCAGTAGCAGACAGGGGAGCACAGATACGCAGTATTTT. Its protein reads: CASSRQGSTDTQYF.